A selection of T cell receptor beta chains follows, all from one sample in a study of blood T cell repertoires in COVID-19. The data were produced by immunoSEQ multiplex PCR, yet TCRdb's version contains in-frame clones alone and is incomplete. The sample includes 95,000 to 150,000 clones, approximately 90% seen only once; the top ten take around 4%. Sequencing was performed on peripheral blood. Every receptor here comes from a man aged 35-49 years with acute or convalescent COVID-19. CDR3s include the opening cysteine and the closing phenylalanine or tryptophan. The D gene is left open where the match is weak. Clone size, where shown, is once, few, many, or a class for clones that have expanded.

j_call,v_call,clone_size,d_call,cdr3_aa,cdr3_nt
TRBJ1-2,TRBV19,.,.,CASSIGTVLYGYTF,TGTGCCAGTAGTATAGGCACGGTTCTCTATGGCTACACCTTC
TRBJ2-1,TRBV9,once,TRBD1,CASSAAGTEDAYNEQFF,TGTGCCAGCAGCGCCGCCGGGACAGAAGACGCTTACAATGAGCAGTTCTTC
TRBJ1-1,TRBV5-4,.,.,CASSFTPNTEAFF,TGTGCCAGCAGTTTCACACCGAACACTGAAGCTTTCTTT
TRBJ1-2,TRBV3-1/TRBV3-2,.,.,CASSHQTGLANYGYTF,TGTGCCAGCAGCCACCAGACAGGCCTAGCTAACTATGGCTACACCTTC
TRBJ2-5,TRBV5-6,.,TRBD2,CASSLGLAGEWETQYF,TGTGCCAGCAGCTTGGGACTAGCGGGAGAGTGGGAGACCCAGTACTTC
TRBJ1-1,TRBV11-3,.,TRBD1,CASSSPDRDVAFF,TGTGCCAGCAGCAGCCCCGACAGGGACGTGGCTTTCTTT
TRBJ2-3,TRBV6-2/TRBV6-3,.,TRBD2,CASSTRTSFRTDTQYF,TGTGCCAGCAGTACCCGGACTAGTTTTAGGACAGATACGCAGTATTTT
TRBJ1-1,TRBV7-2,few,.,CASSFGRTEAFF,TGTGCCAGCAGCTTCGGTAGAACTGAAGCTTTCTTT
TRBJ1-6,TRBV7-8,.,TRBD1,CASSHPGQGADNSPLHF,TGTGCCAGCAGCCATCCGGGACAGGGTGCTGATAATTCACCCCTCCACTTT
TRBJ2-1,TRBV4-1,.,.,CASSQERQPYNEQFF,TGCGCCAGCAGCCAAGAGCGGCAGCCATACAATGAGCAGTTCTTC
TRBJ1-2,TRBV29-1,.,TRBD1,CSVERTGRYGYTF,TGCAGCGTTGAACGGACAGGGCGATATGGCTACACCTTC
TRBJ2-6,TRBV5-6,.,.,CASSLSFSGANVLTF,TGTGCCAGCAGCTTGTCCTTTTCTGGGGCCAACGTCCTGACTTTC
TRBJ1-1,TRBV5-1,.,.,CASSLDRNTEAFF,TGCGCCAGCAGCTTAGACAGGAACACTGAAGCTTTCTTT
TRBJ1-1,TRBV6-6,once,TRBD1,CASSYLSTGGDTEAFF,TGTGCCAGCAGTTATCTCTCGACAGGGGGGGACACTGAAGCTTTCTTT
TRBJ1-6,TRBV19,.,.,CAASDNYNSPLHF,TGTGCTGCATCAGATAACTATAATTCACCCCTCCACTTT
TRBJ1-5,TRBV5-4,.,.,CASSLAGRNQPQHF,TGTGCCAGCAGTTTGGCAGGGCGCAATCAGCCCCAGCATTTT
TRBJ1-4,TRBV7-8,once,TRBD1,CASSFTGTGNMNREKLFF,TGTGCCAGCAGCTTCACCGGGACAGGGAATATGAATCGTGAAAAACTGTTTTTT
TRBJ2-7,TRBV5-1,.,TRBD2,CASSLAFSGGSYEQYF,TGCGCCAGCAGCTTGGCTTTTAGCGGGGGCTCCTACGAGCAGTACTTC
TRBJ2-7,TRBV6-2/TRBV6-3,.,.,CASSRGPAYYEQYF,TGTGCCAGCAGTAGAGGGCCTGCTTACTACGAGCAGTACTTC
TRBJ1-2,TRBV10-3,.,.,CAISEARVDGYTF,TGTGCCATCAGTGAGGCCAGGGTGGACGGCTACACCTTC